Included here is one T cell receptor beta chain sequence, with context. One junction end does not reproduce the germline sequence, and a read error may be involved. RNA extraction was followed by reverse transcription into cDNA, which acted as the sequencing template. Sequencing was performed with immunoSEQ multiplex PCR; in TCRdb, only in-frame clones are kept and a portion is missing. The repertoire holds about 97,000 clones, with roughly two fifths as singletons. These data come from a study of CD8+ T cells in alopecia areata. Specimens obtained from alopecia areata patients comprised lesional scalp punch biopsies and peripheral blood. CDR1 is MNHEY and CDR2 is SVGAGI in the germline V gene. The CDR3 length is 12 residues.

This sequence originates from a human donor with alopecia areata. Sequenced material: CD4+ T cells sorted from blood. The chain combines TRBV6-5 with TRBJ2-1; D not certain. The CDR3 DNA follows: TGTGCCATCAGTTCGCAAAACAATGAGCAGTTCTTC. It yields the protein CAISSQNNEQFF.